This T cell receptor (beta chain) was sequenced for a study of T cell responses to AZD1222 COVID-19 vaccine. Germline V gives CDR1 LNHDA, CDR2 SQIVND (reference sequence). The CDR3 consists of 13 residues. V lost 3 bases and J lost 12, with 15 bases in between. The method was immunoSEQ multiplex PCR; TCRdb's version includes in-frame clones alone and lacks a portion of them. The sample holds under 150,000 clones; around nine tenths are singletons and the top ten take roughly 10%. This chain connects TRBV19 to TRBJ2-1; no definite D call. This clonotype was obtained from an adult who received the AZD1222 COVID-19 vaccine. The sequences come from peripheral blood, collected 28 days after the second AZD1222 dose. Here the CDR3 reads CASSISGPSVQFF. The CDR3 DNA follows: TGTGCCAGTAGTATCTCCGGGCCCTCGGTGCAGTTCTTC.